This T cell receptor beta chain was documented in a study of cytomegalovirus exposure and HLA in healthy donors. Turning to the study itself: Of over 300 genotyped donors, 70% to 85% clustered with self-reported Caucasian donors. Study-level findings and limits: In a later analysis, donors in an Asian-associated ancestry cluster reportedly had fewer N-insertions in productive TCRs than the cohort mean. The study dropped some indistinguishable V segments, TRBV6-2 and TRBV6-3 among them.

Germline V gene sequence: CDR1 LNHDA, CDR2 SQIVND (reference sequence). There are 13 residues in the CDR3. V lost 5 bases and J 6 bases, leaving 11 bases between the germline ends. Primers: 60 Vbeta forward and 13 Jbeta reverse. Per the original data handling: Later reanalysis found about 80 million unique TCR beta chains, roughly 10 million of them shared. The method was immunoSEQ multiplex PCR; TCRdb's version includes in-frame clones alone and lacks a portion of them. V, J and clone size are taken as reported in that table, and D and trimming were inferred from the DNA itself. Its table lists 130,000 or so clones. Comments on this clone: Antigen specificity is unknown.

The chain combines TRBV19 with TRBJ1-5; unclear D gene. This TCR derives from a woman between 35 and 50 years old in good health and CMV-seronegative. The sample comprised PBMCs. Here the CDR3 reads CASSEGLLQPQHF. CDR3 nucleotide sequence: TGTGCCAGTAGTGAGGGTCTCCTTCAGCCCCAGCATTTT.